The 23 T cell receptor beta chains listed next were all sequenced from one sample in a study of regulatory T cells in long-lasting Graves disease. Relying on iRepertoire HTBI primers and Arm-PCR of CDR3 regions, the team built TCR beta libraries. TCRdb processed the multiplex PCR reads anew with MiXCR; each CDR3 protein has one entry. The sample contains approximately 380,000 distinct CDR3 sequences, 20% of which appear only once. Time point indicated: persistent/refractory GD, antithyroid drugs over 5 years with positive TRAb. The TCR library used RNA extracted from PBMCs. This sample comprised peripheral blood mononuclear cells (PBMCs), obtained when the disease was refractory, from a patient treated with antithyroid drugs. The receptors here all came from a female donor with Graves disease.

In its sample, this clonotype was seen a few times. The CDR3 sequence: CSARDRGHPNQPQHF. The CDR3 DNA sequence: TGCAGTGCCCGAGACAGGGGGCACCCCAATCAGCCCCAGCATTTT. The chain joins TRBV20-1 to TRBJ1-5; 10 nucleotides match TRBD1. This CDR3 spans 15 amino acids. The V gene end was trimmed by 6 bases and the J gene end by 3 bases; junction bases not matched to a gene: 8. From germline, CDR1 is DFQATT and CDR2 SNEGSKA (reference sequence).

The CDR3 loop is CAWSKSTGELFF. CDR3 sequence (DNA): TGTGCCTGGAGCAAAAGCACCGGGGAGCTGTTTTTT. V and J are TRBV30 and TRBJ2-2, with D unclear. Trimming took off 3 bases at V and 4 bases at J, with 6 bases between the two ends. CDR1 is GTSNPN, CDR2 SVGIG, per germline (reference sequence). This CDR3 has 12 amino acids.

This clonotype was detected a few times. The CDR3 protein is CASSLSRGVSTGELFF. CDR3 nucleotide sequence: TGTGCCAGCAGTTTAAGCAGGGGCGTCTCCACCGGGGAGCTGTTTTTT. This chain connects TRBV28 to TRBJ2-2; the D gene is possibly TRBD1 (6 bases). CDR1 is MDHEN and CDR2 is SYDVKM in the germline V gene. The CDR3 sequence is 16 residues long. Trimming shortened V by 2 bases and J by 4 bases, and 14 bases separated the two germline ends.

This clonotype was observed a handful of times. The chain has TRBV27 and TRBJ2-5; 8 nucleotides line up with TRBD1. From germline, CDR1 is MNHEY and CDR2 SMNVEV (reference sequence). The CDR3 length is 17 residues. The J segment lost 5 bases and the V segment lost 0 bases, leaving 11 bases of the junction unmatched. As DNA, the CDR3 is TGTGCCAGCAGTTTATCCGCCTGGACAGGGATCCGGGAGACCCAGTACTTC. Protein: CASSLSAWTGIRETQYF.

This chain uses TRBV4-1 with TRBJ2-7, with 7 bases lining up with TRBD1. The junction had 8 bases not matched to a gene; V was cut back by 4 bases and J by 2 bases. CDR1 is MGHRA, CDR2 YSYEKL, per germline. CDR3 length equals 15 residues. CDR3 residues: CASSLKTGIPYEQYF. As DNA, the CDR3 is TGCGCCAGCAGCCTAAAGACAGGGATACCCTACGAGCAGTACTTC.

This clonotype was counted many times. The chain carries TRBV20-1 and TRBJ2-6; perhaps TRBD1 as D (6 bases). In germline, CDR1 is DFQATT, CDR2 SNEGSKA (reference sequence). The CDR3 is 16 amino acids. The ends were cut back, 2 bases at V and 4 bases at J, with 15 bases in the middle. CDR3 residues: CSARRPQGSGANVLTF. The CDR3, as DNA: TGCAGTGCTAGACGACCACAGGGATCCGGGGCCAACGTCCTGACTTTC.

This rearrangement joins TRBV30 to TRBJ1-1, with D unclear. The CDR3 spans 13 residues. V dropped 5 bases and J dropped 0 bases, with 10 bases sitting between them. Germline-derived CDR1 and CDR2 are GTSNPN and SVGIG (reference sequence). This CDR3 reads CAWSQRVNTEAFF. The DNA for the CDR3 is TGTGCCTGGTCCCAAAGGGTGAACACTGAAGCTTTCTTT.

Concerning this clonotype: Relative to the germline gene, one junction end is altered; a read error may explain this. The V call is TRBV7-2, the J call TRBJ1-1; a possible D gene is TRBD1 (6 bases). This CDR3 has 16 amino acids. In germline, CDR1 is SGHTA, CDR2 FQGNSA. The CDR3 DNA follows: TGTGCCAGCAGCTTAAGAGGCAGAGGGGGGAACGCTGAAGCTTCCTTT. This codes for CASSLRGRGGNAEASF.

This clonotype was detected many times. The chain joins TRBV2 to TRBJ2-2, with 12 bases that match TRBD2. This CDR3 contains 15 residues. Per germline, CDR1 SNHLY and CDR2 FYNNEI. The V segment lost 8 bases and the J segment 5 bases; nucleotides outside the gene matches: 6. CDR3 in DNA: TGTGCCAGCCTTAGGACTAGCGGGAAAACCGGGGAGCTGTTTTTT. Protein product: CASLRTSGKTGELFF.

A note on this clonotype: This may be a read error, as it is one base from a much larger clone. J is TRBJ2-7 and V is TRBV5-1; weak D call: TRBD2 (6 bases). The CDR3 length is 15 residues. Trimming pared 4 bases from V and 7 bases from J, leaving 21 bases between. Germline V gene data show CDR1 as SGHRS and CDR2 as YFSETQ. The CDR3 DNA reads TGCGCCAGCAGCACCGGGACTTCCAGTGGTGAGGAGCAGTACTTC. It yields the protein CASSTGTSSGEEQYF. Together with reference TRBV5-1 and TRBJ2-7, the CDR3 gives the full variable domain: KAGVTQTPRYLIKTRGQQVTLSCSPISGHRSVSWYQQTPGQGLQFLFEYFSETQRNKGNFPGRFSGRQFSNSRSEMNVSTLELGDSALYLCASSTGTSSGEEQYFGPGTRLTVT.

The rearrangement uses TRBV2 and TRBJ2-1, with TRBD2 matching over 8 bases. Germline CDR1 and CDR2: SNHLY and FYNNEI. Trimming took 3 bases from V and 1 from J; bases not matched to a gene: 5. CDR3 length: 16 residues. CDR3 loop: CASSEASGSSYNEQFF. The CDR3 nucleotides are TGTGCCAGCAGTGAGGCCAGCGGGAGTTCCTACAATGAGCAGTTCTTC.

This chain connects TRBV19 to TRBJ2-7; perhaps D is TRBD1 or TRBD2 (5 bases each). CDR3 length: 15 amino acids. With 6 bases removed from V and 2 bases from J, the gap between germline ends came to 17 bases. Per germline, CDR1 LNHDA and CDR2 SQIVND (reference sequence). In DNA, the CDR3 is TGTGCCAGTAGCCCCGGGACCAGGTCCGCCTACGAGCAGTACTTC. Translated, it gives CASSPGTRSAYEQYF.

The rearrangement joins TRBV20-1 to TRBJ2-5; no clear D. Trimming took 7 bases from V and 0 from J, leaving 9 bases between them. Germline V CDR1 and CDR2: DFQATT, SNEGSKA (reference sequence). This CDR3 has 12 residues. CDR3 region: CSVQTYQETQYF. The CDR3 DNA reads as TGCAGTGTTCAGACCTACCAAGAGACCCAGTACTTC.

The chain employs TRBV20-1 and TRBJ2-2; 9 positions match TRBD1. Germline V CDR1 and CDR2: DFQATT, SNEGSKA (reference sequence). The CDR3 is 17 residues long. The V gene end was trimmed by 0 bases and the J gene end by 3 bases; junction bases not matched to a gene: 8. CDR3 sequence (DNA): TGCAGTGCTAGAGACCAGGACAGGGGTTGGGACACCGGGGAGCTGTTTTTT. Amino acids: CSARDQDRGWDTGELFF.

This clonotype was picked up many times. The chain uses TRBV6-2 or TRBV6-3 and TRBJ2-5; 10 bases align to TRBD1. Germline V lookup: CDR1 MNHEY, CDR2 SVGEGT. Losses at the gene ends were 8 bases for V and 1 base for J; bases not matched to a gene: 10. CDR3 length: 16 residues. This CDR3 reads CASVRTGGVLQETQYF. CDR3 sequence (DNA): TGTGCCAGCGTTCGGACAGGGGGGGTCCTCCAAGAGACCCAGTACTTC.

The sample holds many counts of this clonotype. The CDR3 is CALEGLHQETQYF. CDR3 sequence (DNA): TGTGCACTGGAAGGTCTGCACCAAGAGACCCAGTACTTC. The chain is built from TRBV30 and TRBJ2-5; the D is unclear. The CDR3 is made up of 13 amino acids. In germline, CDR1 is GTSNPN, CDR2 SVGIG (reference sequence).

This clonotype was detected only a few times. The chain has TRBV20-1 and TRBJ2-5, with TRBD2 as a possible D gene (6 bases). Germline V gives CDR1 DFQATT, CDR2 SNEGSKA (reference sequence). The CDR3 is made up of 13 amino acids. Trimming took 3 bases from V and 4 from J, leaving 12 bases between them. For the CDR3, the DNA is TGCAGTGCTAGGAAGGAGGGGTTAGAGACCCAGTACTTC. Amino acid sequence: CSARKEGLETQYF.

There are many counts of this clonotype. CDR3 nucleotide sequence: TGTGCCAGCAGTGGGGGAGGCCTGGAGACCCAGTACTTC. Translating it yields CASSGGGLETQYF. The chain joins TRBV27 to TRBJ2-5, with D possibly matching TRBD2 (6 bases). CDR1 MNHEY and CDR2 SMNVEV come from the germline V gene (reference sequence). Trimming pared 5 bases from V and 5 bases from J, leaving 12 bases between. The CDR3 runs 13 residues.

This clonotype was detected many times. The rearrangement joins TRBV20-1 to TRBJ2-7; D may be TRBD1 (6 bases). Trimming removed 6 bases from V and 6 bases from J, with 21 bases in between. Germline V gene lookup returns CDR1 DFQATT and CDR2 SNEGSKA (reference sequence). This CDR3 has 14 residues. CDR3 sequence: CSASAGPGVVEQYF. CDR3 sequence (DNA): TGCAGTGCCTCTGCCGGGCCAGGGGTCGTCGAGCAGTACTTC.

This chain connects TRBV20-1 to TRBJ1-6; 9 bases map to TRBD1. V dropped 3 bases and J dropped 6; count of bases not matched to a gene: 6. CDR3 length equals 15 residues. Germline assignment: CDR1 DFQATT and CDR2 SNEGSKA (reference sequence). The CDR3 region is CSASRQGVPNSPLHF. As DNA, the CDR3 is TGCAGTGCTAGTCGACAGGGGGTACCTAATTCACCCCTCCACTTT.

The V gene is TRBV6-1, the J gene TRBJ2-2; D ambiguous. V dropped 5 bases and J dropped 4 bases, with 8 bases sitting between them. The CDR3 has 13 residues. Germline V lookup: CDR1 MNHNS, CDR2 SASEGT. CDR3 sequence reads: CASSPVVTGELFF. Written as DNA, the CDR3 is TGTGCCAGCAGTCCGGTTGTCACCGGGGAGCTGTTTTTT.

CDR3 protein: CASSPFPSGGYEQYF. Written as DNA, the CDR3 is TGTGCCAGCTCACCATTTCCTAGCGGGGGTTACGAGCAGTACTTC. The chain is built from TRBV18 and TRBJ2-7, with 10 bases that match TRBD2. This CDR3 comprises 15 residues. Per germline, CDR1 KGHSH and CDR2 LQKENI. V lost 2 bases and J lost 4; bases outside the gene matches: 5.

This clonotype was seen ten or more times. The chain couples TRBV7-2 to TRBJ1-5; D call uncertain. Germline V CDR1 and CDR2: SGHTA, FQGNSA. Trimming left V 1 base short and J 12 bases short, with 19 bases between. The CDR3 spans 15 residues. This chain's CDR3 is CASSLELGGPDGQHF. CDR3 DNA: TGTGCCAGCAGCTTAGAATTAGGAGGCCCGGATGGCCAGCATTTT.